Listed here are 13 T cell receptor beta chains from one sample, sequenced in a study of blood T cell repertoires in COVID-19. Libraries were prepared by immunoSEQ multiplex PCR; TCRdb keeps only in-frame clonotypes and omits some of them. The sample holds about 49,000 clones; around 87% are singletons and the top ten take 2.1%. Sequencing was carried out using peripheral blood. The receptor set was obtained from a woman aged 80 or older with COVID-19, enrolled during active disease.

The V call is TRBV2, the J call TRBJ2-1; possibly TRBD1 for D (6 bases). Germline V gene lookup returns CDR1 SNHLY and CDR2 FYNNEI. V lost 6 bases to trimming and J lost 1 base, with 13 bases between them. The CDR3 is 15 amino acids. The CDR3 sequence is CASRPTGRSYNEQFF. CDR3 sequence (DNA): TGTGCCAGCAGACCCACAGGGCGGTCCTACAATGAGCAGTTCTTC.

The chain employs TRBV11-2 and TRBJ2-7, with 14 bases aligning to TRBD2. Looked up from germline, CDR1 is SGHAT and CDR2 is FQNNGV. The CDR3 has 16 amino acids. Trimming removed 3 bases from V and 0 bases from J; junction bases left unmatched: 1. CDR3 nucleotides: TGTGCCAGCAGCTTCGGGACTAGCGGGGGCTCCTACGAGCAGTACTTC. It translates to CASSFGTSGGSYEQYF.

The chain recombines TRBV2 with TRBJ1-6; no clear D. Germline CDR1 SNHLY, CDR2 FYNNEI. CDR3 length: 15 residues. V gave up 1 base and J gave up 12 bases, with 16 bases separating them. DNA of the CDR3: TGTGCCAGCAGTGAAGGGGAGGTGTTACTTTTACCCCTCCACTTT. Its protein is CASSEGEVLLLPLHF.

This sequence joins TRBV11-2 and TRBJ2-5, with 10 bases that match TRBD1. Germline V lookup: CDR1 SGHAT, CDR2 FQNNGV. The CDR3 has 18 amino acids. J lost 3 bases, V lost 6 bases, and 16 bases had no gene match. CDR3 in amino acids: CASSATGTGASKEETQYF. CDR3 coding DNA: TGTGCCAGCAGTGCTACCGGGACAGGGGCCTCAAAGGAAGAGACCCAGTACTTC.

The V and J genes are TRBV10-2 and TRBJ2-2, with D unclear. The CDR3 contains 17 residues. CDR1 is WSHSY, CDR2 SAAADI, per germline. V was cut by 7 bases and J by 0 bases, with 18 bases left in between. The chain's CDR3 is CASKVSPSPTNTGELFF. The CDR3 nucleotides read TGCGCCAGCAAGGTCTCGCCTAGTCCTACGAACACCGGGGAGCTGTTTTTT.

The chain joins TRBV3-1 (or the pseudogene TRBV3-2) to TRBJ1-4, with D hard to call. The ends were cut back, 1 base at V and 10 bases at J, with 7 bases in the middle. The germline V gene encodes CDR1 LGHDT and CDR2 YNNKEL (reference sequence). This CDR3 is built from 12 residues. The CDR3 coding sequence is TGTGCCAGCAGCCAAGTAGGGAGAAAACTGTTTTTT. As protein: CASSQVGRKLFF.

This clone was picked up a small number of times. DNA of the CDR3: TGCGCCAGCAGCCCGGGACAGTACACAGATACGCAGTATTTT. Translation: CASSPGQYTDTQYF. The V and J genes are TRBV5-1 and TRBJ2-3; 7 bases fit TRBD1. Trimming cost V 4 bases and J 2 bases; bases outside gene matches: 4. CDR3 length: 14 amino acids. Germline V gene sequence: CDR1 SGHRS, CDR2 YFSETQ.

There are a few counts of this clone. This chain links TRBV15 with TRBJ1-1, with D perhaps TRBD1 (6 bases). CDR3 length: 15 amino acids. V dropped 4 bases and J dropped 4 bases, with 16 bases sitting between them. Germline V gene lookup returns CDR1 LNHNV and CDR2 YYDKDF (reference sequence). The CDR3: CATSTPRGASTEAFF. CDR3 DNA sequence: TGTGCCACCAGCACCCCCCGGGGGGCAAGCACTGAAGCTTTCTTT.

This sequence joins TRBV4-2 and TRBJ2-1; 9 bases are shared with TRBD2. The V gene end was trimmed by 1 base and the J gene end by 8 bases; junction bases not matched to a gene: 12. CDR1 is LGHNA and CDR2 is YNFKEQ in the germline V gene. The CDR3 contains 17 residues. This CDR3 is CASSQGKAYGLAHEQFF. For the CDR3, the DNA is TGTGCCAGCAGCCAAGGGAAGGCATACGGACTAGCGCATGAGCAGTTCTTC.

V usage is TRBV6-5 and J usage is TRBJ1-2, with a tentative D call TRBD1 (6 bases). This CDR3 is built from 15 residues. Germline loops: CDR1 MNHEY, CDR2 SVGAGI. V was shortened by 0 bases and J by 2 bases, with 10 bases between the two germline ends. The CDR3 is CASSYSGTNNYGYTF. The CDR3 DNA reads as TGTGCCAGCAGTTACTCGGGGACAAACAACTATGGCTACACCTTC.

This chain uses TRBV7-9 with TRBJ2-7; D unresolved. The germline V and J ends were trimmed by 1 base and 5 bases, with 6 bases remaining between them. Germline V gives CDR1 SEHNR, CDR2 FQNEAQ (reference sequence). This CDR3 region has 12 residues. Here the CDR3 DNA reads TGTGCCAGCAGCTTAGTCATCCACGAGCAGTACTTC. Its protein is CASSLVIHEQYF. The entire variable domain, with the rest obtained from reference TRBV7-9 and TRBJ2-7, is as follows: DTGVSQNPRHKITKRGQNVTFRCDPISEHNRLYWYRQTLGQGPEFLTYFQNEAQLEKSRLLSDRFSAERPKGSFSTLEIQRTEQGDSAMYLCASSLVIHEQYFGPGTRLTVT.

The rearrangement uses TRBV2 and TRBJ1-1; 8 nucleotides agree with TRBD1. V dropped 6 bases and J dropped 2; count of bases not matched to a gene: 8. The CDR3 has 15 residues. CDR1 and CDR2 (germline): SNHLY, FYNNEI. The CDR3 reads CASRKQGGDNTEAFF. The CDR3 DNA follows: TGTGCCAGCAGAAAACAGGGGGGAGATAACACTGAAGCTTTCTTT.

J is TRBJ2-7 and V is TRBV6-6; 8 nucleotides line up with TRBD1. The germline V gene encodes CDR1 MNHNY and CDR2 SVGAGI (reference sequence). The CDR3 has 12 amino acids. With V trimmed by 4 bases and J by 6 bases, 2 bases remained unmatched. In DNA form, the CDR3 reads TGTGCCAGCAGTTGGACAGGGATCGAGCAGTACTTC. Translated, it gives CASSWTGIEQYF.